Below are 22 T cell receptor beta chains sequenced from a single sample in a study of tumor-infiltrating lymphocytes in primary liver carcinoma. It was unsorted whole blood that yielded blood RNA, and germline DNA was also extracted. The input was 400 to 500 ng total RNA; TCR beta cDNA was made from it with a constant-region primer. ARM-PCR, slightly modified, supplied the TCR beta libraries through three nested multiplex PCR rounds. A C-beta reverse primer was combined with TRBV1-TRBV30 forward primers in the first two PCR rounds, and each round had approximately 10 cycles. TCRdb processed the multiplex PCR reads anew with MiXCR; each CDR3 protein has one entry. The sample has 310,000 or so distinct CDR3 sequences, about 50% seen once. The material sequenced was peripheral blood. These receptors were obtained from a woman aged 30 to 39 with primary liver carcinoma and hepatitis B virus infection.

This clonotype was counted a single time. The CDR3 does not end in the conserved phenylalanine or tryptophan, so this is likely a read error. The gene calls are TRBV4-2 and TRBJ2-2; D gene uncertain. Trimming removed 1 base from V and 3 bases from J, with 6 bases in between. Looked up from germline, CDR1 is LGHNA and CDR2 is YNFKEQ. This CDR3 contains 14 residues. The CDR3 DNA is TGTGCCAGCAGCCAAGTTACTTACACCGGGGAGCTGTTTTAT. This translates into CASSQVTYTGELFY.

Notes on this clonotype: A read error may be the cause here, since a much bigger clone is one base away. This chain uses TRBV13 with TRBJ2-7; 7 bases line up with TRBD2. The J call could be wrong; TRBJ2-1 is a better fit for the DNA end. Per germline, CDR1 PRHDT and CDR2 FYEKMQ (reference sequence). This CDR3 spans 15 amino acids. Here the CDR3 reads CASSLMASGSYEQFF. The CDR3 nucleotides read TGTGCCAGCAGCTTAATGGCTAGCGGCTCCTACGAGCAGTTCTTC.

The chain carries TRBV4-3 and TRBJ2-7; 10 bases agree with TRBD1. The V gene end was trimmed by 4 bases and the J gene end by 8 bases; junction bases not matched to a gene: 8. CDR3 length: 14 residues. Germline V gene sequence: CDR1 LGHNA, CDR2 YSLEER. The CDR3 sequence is CASSPVSGQGKQYF. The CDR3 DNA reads TGCGCCAGCAGCCCGGTCTCGGGACAGGGGAAGCAGTACTTC.

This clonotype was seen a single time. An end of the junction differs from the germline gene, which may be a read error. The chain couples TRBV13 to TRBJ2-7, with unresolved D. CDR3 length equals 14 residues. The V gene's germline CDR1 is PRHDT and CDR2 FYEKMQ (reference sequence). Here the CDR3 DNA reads TGTGCCAGCAGTTTAGACCGTCAGATCAACGGGCAGTACTTC. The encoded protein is CASSLDRQINGQYF.

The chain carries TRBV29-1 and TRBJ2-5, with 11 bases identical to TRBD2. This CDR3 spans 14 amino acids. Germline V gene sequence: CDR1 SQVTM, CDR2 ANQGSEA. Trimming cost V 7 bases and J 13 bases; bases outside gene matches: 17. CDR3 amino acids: CSAPGTSGQETLYF. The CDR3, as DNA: TGCAGCGCCCCCGGGACTAGCGGCCAAGAGACCTTGTACTTC.

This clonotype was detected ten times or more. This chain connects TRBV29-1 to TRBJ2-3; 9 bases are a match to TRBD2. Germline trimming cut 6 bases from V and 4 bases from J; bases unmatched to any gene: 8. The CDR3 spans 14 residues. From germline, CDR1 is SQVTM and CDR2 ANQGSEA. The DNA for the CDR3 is TGCAGCGTCTTAGCGGGAGCCAGCGCAGATACGCAGTATTTT. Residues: CSVLAGASADTQYF.

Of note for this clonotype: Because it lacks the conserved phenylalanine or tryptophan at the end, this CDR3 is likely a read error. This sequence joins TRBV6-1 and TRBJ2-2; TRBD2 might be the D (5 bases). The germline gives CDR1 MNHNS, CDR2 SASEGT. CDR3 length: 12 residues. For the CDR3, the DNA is TGTGCCAGTAAGACCGTCACCGGGGAACTGTTTTAT. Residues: CASKTVTGELFY.

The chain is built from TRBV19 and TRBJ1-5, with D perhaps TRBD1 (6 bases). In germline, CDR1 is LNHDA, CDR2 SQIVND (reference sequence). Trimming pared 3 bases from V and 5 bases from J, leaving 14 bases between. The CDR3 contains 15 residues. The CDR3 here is CASSIRGRHDQPQHF. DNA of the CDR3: TGTGCCAGTAGTATCAGGGGACGGCACGATCAGCCCCAGCATTTT.

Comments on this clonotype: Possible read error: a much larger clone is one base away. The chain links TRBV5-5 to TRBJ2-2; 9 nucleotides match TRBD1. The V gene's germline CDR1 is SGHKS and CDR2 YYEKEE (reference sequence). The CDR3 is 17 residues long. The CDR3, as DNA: TGTGCCAGCAACTTGCTCCGGGACAGGGCGAACACCGGGGAGCTGTTTTTT. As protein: CASNLLRDRANTGELFF.

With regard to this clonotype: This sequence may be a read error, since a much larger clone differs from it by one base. CDR3 in DNA: TGTGCCAGCACCTTAGGCGGGAATCAGCCCCAGCATTTT. Encoded protein: CASTLGGNQPQHF. The J gene is TRBJ1-5, the V gene TRBV6-2 or TRBV6-3; D unclear. The CDR3 contains 13 residues. Trimming took 7 bases from V and 4 from J, leaving 11 bases between them. Germline V CDR1 and CDR2: MNHEY, SVGEGT.

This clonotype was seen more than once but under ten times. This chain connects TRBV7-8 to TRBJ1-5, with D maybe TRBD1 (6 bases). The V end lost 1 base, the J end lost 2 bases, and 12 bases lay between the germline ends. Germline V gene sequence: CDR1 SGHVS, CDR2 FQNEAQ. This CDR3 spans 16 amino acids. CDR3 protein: CASSLGGPTGNQPQHF. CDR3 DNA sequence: TGTGCCAGCAGCTTAGGGGGGCCCACGGGCAATCAGCCCCAGCATTTT. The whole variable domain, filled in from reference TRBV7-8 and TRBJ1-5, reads GAGVSQSPRYKVAKRGQDVALRCDPISGHVSLFWYQQALGQGPEFLTYFQNEAQLDKSGLPSDRFFAERPEGSVSTLKIQRTQQEDSAVYLCASSLGGPTGNQPQHFGDGTRLSIL.

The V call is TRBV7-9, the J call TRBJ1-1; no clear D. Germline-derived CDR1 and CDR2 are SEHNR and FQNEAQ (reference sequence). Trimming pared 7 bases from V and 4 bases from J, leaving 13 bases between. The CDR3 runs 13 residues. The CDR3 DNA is TGTGCCAGCACCCAGGACCGGGGCACTGAAGCTTTCTTT. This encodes CASTQDRGTEAFF.

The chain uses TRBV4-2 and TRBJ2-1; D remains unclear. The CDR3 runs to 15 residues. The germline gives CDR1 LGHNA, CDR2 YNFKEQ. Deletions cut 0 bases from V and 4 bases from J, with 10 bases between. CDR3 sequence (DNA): TGTGCCAGCAGCCAAGATTGGTCACGTTACAATGAGCAGTTCTTC. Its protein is CASSQDWSRYNEQFF.

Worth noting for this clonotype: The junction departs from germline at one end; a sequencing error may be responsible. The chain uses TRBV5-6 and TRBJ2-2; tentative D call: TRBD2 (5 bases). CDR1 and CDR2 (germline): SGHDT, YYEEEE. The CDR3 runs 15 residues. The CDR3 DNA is TGTGTCAGCAGCTTGGTACCCAGAGTCATCGGGGAGTTGTTTTTT. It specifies CVSSLVPRVIGELFF.

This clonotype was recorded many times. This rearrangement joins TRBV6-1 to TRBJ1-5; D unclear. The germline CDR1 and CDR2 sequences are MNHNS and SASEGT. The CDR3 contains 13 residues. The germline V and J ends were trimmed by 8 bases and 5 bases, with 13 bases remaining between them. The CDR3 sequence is CASAPGGDQPQHF. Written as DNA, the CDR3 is TGTGCCAGCGCGCCGGGAGGTGATCAGCCCCAGCATTTT.

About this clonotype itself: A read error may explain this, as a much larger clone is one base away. The CDR3 loop is CASRRQGNTGGLFF. CDR3 bases: TGTGCCAGCAGGAGACAGGGGAACACCGGGGGGCTGTTTTTT. The chain uses TRBV14 and TRBJ2-2, with 8 bases lining up with TRBD1. The CDR3 length is 14 residues. Germline V gives CDR1 SGHDN, CDR2 FVKESK. Combining the CDR3 with reference TRBV14 and TRBJ2-2 gives the whole variable domain EAGVTQFPSHSVIEKGQTVTLRCDPISGHDNLYWYRRVMGKEIKFLLHFVKESKQDESGMPNNRFLAERTGGTYSTLKVQPAELEDSGVYFCASRRQGNTGGLFFGEGSRLTVL.

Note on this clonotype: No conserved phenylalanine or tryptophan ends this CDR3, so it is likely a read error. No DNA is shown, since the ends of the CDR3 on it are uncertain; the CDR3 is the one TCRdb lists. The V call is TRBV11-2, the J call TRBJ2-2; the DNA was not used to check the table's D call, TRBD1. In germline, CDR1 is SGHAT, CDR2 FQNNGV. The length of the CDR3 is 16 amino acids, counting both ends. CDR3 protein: CASSRGQGGDTGELVS.

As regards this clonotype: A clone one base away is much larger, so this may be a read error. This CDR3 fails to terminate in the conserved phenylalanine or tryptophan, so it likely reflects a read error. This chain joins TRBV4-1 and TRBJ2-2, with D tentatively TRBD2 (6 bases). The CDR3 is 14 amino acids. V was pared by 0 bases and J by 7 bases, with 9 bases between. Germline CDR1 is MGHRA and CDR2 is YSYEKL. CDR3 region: CASSQDSRDGELFI. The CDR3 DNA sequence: TGCGCCAGCAGCCAAGATTCGCGGGACGGGGAGCTGTTTATT.

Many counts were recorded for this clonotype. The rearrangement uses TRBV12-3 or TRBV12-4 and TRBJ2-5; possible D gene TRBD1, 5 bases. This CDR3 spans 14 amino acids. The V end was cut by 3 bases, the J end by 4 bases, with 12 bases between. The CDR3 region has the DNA TGTGCCAGCAGTTTTTCCGGCGACAGAGAGACCCAGTACTTC. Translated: CASSFSGDRETQYF.

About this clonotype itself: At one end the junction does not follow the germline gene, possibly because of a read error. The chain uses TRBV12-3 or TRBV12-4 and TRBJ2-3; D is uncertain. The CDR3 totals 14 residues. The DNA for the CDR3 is TGTGCCAGCAGTTTTCCCCCCTTCACAGATACGCGGTATTTT. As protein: CASSFPPFTDTRYF.

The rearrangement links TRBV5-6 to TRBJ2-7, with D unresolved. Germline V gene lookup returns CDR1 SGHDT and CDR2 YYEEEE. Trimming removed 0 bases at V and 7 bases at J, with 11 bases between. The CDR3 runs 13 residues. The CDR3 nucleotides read TGTGCCAGCAGCTTGGGGGCTAGGAAGGAGCAGTACTTC. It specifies CASSLGARKEQYF.

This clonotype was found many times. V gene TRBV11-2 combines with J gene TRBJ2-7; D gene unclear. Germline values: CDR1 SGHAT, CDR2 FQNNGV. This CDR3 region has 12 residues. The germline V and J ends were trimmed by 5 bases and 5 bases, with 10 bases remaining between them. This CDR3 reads CASSLRPHEQYF. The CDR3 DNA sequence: TGTGCCAGCAGCCTCAGACCCCACGAGCAGTACTTC.